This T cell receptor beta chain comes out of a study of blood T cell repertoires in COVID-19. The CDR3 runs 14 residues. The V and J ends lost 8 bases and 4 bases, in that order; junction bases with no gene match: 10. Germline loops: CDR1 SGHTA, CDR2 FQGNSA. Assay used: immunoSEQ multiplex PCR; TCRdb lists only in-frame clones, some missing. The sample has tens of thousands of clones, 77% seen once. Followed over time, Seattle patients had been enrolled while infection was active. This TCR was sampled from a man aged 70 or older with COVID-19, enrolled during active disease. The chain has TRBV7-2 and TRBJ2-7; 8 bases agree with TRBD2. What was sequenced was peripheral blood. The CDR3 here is CASSGGEWAYEQYF. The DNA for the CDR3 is TGTGCCAGCTCCGGGGGGGAATGGGCTTACGAGCAGTACTTC.